The entry below describes one T cell receptor beta chain. These data belong to a study of blood T cell repertoires in COVID-19. Whole-study context: Whether acute or convalescent, the COVID-19 samples came from the United States, Italy and Spain. Sample material is recorded as cDNA or gDNA derived from T cells, B-cell-depleted T cells, or PBMCs.

The data were produced by immunoSEQ multiplex PCR, yet TCRdb's version contains in-frame clones alone and is incomplete. This sample has 55,000 to 65,000 clones, with 65% to 80% found just once. Sample: peripheral blood. The clonotype originates from a man between 60 and 70 years old with acute or convalescent COVID-19.

CDR3 DNA: TGCGCCAGCAGCTTGGGCGGGCTCAATCGCGAGCAGTACTTC. It translates to CASSLGGLNREQYF. This rearrangement joins TRBV5-1 to TRBJ2-7; D is possibly TRBD2 (5 bases). V was clipped by 0 bases and J by 6 bases, with 13 bases between them. There are 14 residues in the CDR3. Looked up from germline, CDR1 is SGHRS and CDR2 is YFSETQ.